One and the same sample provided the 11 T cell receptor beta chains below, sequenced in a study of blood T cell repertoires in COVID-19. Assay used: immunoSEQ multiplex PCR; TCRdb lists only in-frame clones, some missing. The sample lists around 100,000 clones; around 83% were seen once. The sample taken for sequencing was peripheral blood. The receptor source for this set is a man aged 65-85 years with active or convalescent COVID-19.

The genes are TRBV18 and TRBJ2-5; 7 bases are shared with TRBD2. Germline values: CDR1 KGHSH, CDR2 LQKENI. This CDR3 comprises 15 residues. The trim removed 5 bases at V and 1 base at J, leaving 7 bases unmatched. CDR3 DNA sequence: TGTGCCAGCTCATCCCGGGACTACTCCCAAGAGACCCAGTACTTC. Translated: CASSSRDYSQETQYF.

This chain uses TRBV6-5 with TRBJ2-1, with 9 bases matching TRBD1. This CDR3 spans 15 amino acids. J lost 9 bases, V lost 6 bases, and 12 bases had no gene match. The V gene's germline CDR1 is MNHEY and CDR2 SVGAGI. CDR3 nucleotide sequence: TGTGCCAGCAGGAGGGCGGGACAGGGTCCCAGTGAGCAGTTCTTC. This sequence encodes CASRRAGQGPSEQFF.

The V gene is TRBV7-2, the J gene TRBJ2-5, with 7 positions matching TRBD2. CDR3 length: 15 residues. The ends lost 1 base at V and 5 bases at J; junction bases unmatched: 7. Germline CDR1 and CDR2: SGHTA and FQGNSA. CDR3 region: CASSLVWGGSETQYF. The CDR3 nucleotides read TGTGCCAGCAGCTTAGTTTGGGGGGGGAGCGAGACCCAGTACTTC.

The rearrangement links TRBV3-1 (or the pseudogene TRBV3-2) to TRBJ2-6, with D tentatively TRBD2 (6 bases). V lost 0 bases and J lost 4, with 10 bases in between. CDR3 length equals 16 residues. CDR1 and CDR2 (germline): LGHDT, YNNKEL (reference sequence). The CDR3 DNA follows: TGTGCCAGCAGCCAAGAGGGGGAGGCAGGGGCCAACGTCCTGACTTTC. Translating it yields CASSQEGEAGANVLTF.

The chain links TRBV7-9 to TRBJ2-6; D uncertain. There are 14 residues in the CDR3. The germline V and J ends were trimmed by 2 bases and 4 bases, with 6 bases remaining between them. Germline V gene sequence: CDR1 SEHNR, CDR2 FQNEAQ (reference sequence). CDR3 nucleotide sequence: TGTGCCAGCAGCTTAAACACCGGGGCCAACGTCCTGACTTTC. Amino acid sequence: CASSLNTGANVLTF.

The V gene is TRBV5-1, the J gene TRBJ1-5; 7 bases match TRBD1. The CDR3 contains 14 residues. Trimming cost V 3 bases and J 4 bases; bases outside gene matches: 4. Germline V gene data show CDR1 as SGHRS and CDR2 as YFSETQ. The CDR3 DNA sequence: TGCGCCAGCAGCTGGGACAGTCTTAATCAGCCCCAGCATTTT. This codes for CASSWDSLNQPQHF.

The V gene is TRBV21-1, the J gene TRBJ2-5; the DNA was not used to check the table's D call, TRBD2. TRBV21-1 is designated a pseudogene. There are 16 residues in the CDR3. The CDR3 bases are TGTGCCAGCAGCAAAGCGCTTAGACTAGGTCCTGGGACCCAGTACTTC. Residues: CASSKALRLGPGTQYF.

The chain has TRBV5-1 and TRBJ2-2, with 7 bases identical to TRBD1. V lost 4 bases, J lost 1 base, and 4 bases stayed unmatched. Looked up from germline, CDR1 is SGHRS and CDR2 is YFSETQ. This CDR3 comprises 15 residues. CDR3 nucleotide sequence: TGCGCCAGCAGCCCCCGACAGGGGAACACCGGGGAGCTGTTTTTT. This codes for CASSPRQGNTGELFF.

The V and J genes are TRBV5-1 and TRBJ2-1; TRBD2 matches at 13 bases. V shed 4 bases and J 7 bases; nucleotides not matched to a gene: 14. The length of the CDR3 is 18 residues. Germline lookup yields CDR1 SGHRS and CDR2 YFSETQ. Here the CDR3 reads CASSHGLAGAFDWNEQFF. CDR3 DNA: TGCGCCAGCAGCCACGGACTAGCGGGGGCCTTTGATTGGAATGAGCAGTTCTTC.

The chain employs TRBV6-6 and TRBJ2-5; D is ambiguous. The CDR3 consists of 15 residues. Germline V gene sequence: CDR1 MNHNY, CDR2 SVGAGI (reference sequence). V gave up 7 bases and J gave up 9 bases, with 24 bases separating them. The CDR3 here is CASKPPAAPSTAQYF. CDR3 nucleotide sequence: TGTGCCAGCAAACCCCCCGCGGCCCCGAGCACGGCCCAGTACTTC.

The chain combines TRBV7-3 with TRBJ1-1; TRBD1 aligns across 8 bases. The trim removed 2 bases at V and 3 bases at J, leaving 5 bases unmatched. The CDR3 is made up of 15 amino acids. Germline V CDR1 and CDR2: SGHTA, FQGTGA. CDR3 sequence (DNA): TGTGCCAGCAGCTTAGGGACAGGTAGGGACACTGAAGCTTTCTTT. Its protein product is CASSLGTGRDTEAFF.